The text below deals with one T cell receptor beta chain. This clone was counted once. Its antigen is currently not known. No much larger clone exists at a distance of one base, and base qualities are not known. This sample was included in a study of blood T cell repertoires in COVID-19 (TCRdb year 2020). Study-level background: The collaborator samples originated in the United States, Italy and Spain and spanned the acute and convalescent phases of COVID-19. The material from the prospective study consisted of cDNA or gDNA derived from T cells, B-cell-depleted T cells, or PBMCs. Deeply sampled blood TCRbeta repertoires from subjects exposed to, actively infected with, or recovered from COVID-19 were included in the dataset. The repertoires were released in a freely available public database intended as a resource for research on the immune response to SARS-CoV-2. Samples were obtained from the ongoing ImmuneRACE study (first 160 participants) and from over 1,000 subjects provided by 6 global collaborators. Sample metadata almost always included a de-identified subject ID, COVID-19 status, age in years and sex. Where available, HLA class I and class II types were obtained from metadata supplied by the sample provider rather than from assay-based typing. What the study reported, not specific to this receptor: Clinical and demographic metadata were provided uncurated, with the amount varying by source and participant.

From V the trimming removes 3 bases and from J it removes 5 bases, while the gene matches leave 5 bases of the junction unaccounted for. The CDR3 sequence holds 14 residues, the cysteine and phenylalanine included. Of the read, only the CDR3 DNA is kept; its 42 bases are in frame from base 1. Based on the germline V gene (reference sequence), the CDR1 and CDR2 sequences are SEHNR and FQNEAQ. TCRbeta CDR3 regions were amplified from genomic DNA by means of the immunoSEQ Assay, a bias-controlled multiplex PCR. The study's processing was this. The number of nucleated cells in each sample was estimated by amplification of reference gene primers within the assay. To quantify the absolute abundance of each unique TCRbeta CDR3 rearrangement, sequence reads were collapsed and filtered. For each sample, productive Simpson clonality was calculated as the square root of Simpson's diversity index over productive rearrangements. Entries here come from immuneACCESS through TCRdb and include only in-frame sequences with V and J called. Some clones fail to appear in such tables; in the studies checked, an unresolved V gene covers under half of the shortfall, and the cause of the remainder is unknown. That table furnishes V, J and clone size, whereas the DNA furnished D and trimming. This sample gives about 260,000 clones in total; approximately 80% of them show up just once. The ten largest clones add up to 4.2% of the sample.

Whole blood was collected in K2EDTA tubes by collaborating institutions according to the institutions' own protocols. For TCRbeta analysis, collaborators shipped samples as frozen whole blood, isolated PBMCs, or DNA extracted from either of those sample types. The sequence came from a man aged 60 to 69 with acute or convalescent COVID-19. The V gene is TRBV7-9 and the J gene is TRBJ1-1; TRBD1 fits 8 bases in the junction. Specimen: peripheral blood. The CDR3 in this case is CASSLQGAGTEAFF. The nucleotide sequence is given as TGTGCCAGCAGCTTGCAGGGGGCAGGAACTGAAGCTTTCTTT.